This T cell receptor (beta chain) was profiled in a study of T cell repertoires in cytomegalovirus infection (dated by TCRdb to the late 2010s). Looking at the study overall: Because public TCR beta signatures pointed to carriage of CMV infection together with the matching HLA type, the HLA type of each donor mattered for the analysis. Study-wide conclusions, independent of this receptor: In the ex vivo response, HLA-C-restricted CMV-specific TCR beta clonotypes were dominant, and in two of eight donors the single most frequent clonotype came from this HLA-C-restricted group. In both this cohort and an independent roughly 400-donor cohort, the cumulative frequency of public TCR beta family members distinguished carriers of CMV infection plus the relevant HLA type.

Between the V and J ends, shortened by 6 bases and 0 bases respectively, the junction contains 11 bases. The CDR3 covers 14 residues, taking in both the cysteine and the phenylalanine. CDR3 DNA only is kept here, 42 bases in frame from base 1. This sample was sequenced with an Illumina HiSeq 1500. TCRdb applied fastp at Q25 and MiXCR to the public reads, then kept only in-frame beta chains. Entries are consolidated by CDR3 protein sequence, retaining the most common genes and DNA. The sample table lists some 220,000 distinct CDR3 sequences, 9% to 15% of them with a count of one. The ten largest clones add up to around 1.6% of the sample. This clonotype was picked up many times. Its antigen is still unknown. Base quality data are lacking; no much larger clone is found one base away.

Material for sequencing was PBMCs. This chain is built from TRBV12-3 or TRBV12-4 and TRBJ1-1, with TRBD1 as a weak D call on 6 bases. The sequence came from a human donor in good health (CMV status not recorded). Some clones in this sample may be carry-over from other donors' samples. The DNA sequence is as follows: TGTGCCAGCAGAAAAGGGGGGCTGAACACTGAAGCTTTCTTT. Protein translation: CASRKGGLNTEAFF.